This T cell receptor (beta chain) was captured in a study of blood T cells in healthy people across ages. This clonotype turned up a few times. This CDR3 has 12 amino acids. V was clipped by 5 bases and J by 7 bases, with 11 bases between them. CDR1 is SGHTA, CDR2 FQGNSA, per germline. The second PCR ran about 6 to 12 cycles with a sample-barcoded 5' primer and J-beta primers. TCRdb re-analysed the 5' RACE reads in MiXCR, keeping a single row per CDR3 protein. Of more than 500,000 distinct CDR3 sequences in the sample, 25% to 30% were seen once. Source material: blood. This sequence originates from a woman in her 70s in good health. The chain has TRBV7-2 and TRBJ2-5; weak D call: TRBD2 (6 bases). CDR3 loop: CASSDRGGTQYF. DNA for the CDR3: TGTGCCAGCAGCGACCGGGGAGGGACCCAGTACTTC.